The 25 T cell receptor beta chains below come from one sample, sequenced in a study of shared clonotypes between healthy human individuals. The repertoire was sequenced with immunoSEQ multiplex PCR; TCRdb's copy has only in-frame clones and lacks some. The sample shows 740,000 or so clones, around four fifths of them seen only once. Sequences were obtained from memory CD4+ T cells sorted from blood. Subset described: CD45RA-negative fraction. The origin of the receptors is a woman aged 25 to 39 in good health.

The gene calls are TRBV25-1 and TRBJ2-5; 7 bases are shared with TRBD2. Germline lookup yields CDR1 MGHDK and CDR2 SYGVNS. V lost 2 bases and J lost 2; bases outside the gene matches: 8. This CDR3 spans 16 amino acids. The CDR3 reads CASSEGQRDLQETQYF. In DNA, the CDR3 is TGTGCCAGCAGTGAAGGGCAGCGGGACCTACAAGAGACCCAGTACTTC.

This chain connects TRBV7-6 to TRBJ1-1; possibly TRBD1 for D (6 bases). Germline CDR1 SGHVS, CDR2 FNYEAQ. V dropped 2 bases and J dropped 1 base, with 17 bases sitting between them. The CDR3 length is 17 residues. CDR3 region: CASSLLRQESRNTEAFF. The CDR3 DNA is TGTGCCAGCAGCTTACTCCGACAGGAAAGTAGGAACACTGAAGCTTTCTTT.

The chain recombines TRBV28 with TRBJ1-5; D call uncertain. Trimming took 2 bases from V and 6 from J, leaving 5 bases between them. The CDR3 length is 12 residues. From germline, CDR1 is MDHEN and CDR2 SYDVKM. The CDR3 loop reads CASSLKGQPQHF. For the CDR3, the DNA is TGTGCCAGCAGTTTAAAGGGTCAGCCCCAGCATTTT.

The chain uses TRBV6-4 and TRBJ1-5; TRBD1 matches at 9 bases. This CDR3 comprises 16 residues. CDR1 is MRHNA, CDR2 SNTAGT, per germline. With 6 bases clipped from V and 1 base from J, the junction kept 7 bases outside the gene matches. The CDR3 nucleotides read TGTGCCAGCAGACCCGGGACAGGGAAAAGCAATCAGCCCCAGCATTTT. Translation gives CASRPGTGKSNQPQHF.

This clone was seen only once. As DNA, the CDR3 is TGTGCCAGCAGCTTTAGCTTGTTCGCTCAAGAGACCCAGTACTTC. Amino acids: CASSFSLFAQETQYF. V and J are TRBV5-5 and TRBJ2-5; D not resolved. Per germline, CDR1 SGHKS and CDR2 YYEKEE (reference sequence). The V end lost 2 bases, the J end lost 2 bases, and 13 bases lay between the germline ends. There are 15 residues in the CDR3.

This clone has only a few counts. This sequence joins TRBV28 and TRBJ2-1, with D uncertain. V gave up 3 bases and J gave up 10 bases, with 10 bases separating them. Germline V CDR1 and CDR2: MDHEN, SYDVKM. This CDR3 spans 12 amino acids. The CDR3 here is CASSFQVGEQFF. The CDR3, as DNA: TGTGCCAGCAGTTTTCAGGTGGGGGAGCAGTTCTTC.

The chain carries TRBV7-2 and TRBJ2-2; weak D call: TRBD2 (6 bases). This CDR3 region has 14 residues. Trimming took 8 bases from V and 0 from J, leaving 10 bases between them. CDR1 is SGHTA, CDR2 FQGNSA, per germline. Here the CDR3 reads CASPIAANTGELFF. Written as DNA, the CDR3 is TGTGCCAGCCCCATAGCGGCGAACACCGGGGAGCTGTTTTTT. The full variable domain, its missing parts supplied by reference TRBV7-2 and TRBJ2-2, is GAGVSQSPSNKVTEKGKDVELRCDPISGHTALYWYRQSLGQGLEFLIYFQGNSAPDKSGLPSDRFSAERTGGSVSTLTIQRTQQEDSAVYLCASPIAANTGELFFGEGSRLTVL.

This chain connects TRBV6-1 to TRBJ2-7; no firm D call. The CDR3 has 14 amino acids. The V gene's germline CDR1 is MNHNS and CDR2 SASEGT. Between the trimmed V and J ends, which lost 6 bases and 0 bases, there was a span of 12 bases. The CDR3 sequence: CASRPAALSYEQYF. The CDR3 DNA is TGTGCCAGCAGACCAGCAGCGCTCTCCTACGAGCAGTACTTC.

V and J are TRBV11-2 and TRBJ2-5; D is undetermined. Deletions cut 5 bases from V and 1 base from J, with 8 bases between. The CDR3 has 13 residues. Germline-derived CDR1 and CDR2 are SGHAT and FQNNGV. CDR3 residues: CASSQDLQETQYF. CDR3 nucleotide sequence: TGTGCCAGCAGCCAAGACCTCCAAGAGACCCAGTACTTC.

This clone was counted a single time. CDR3 region: CASSLEANTGELFF. The CDR3 DNA is TGTGCCAGCAGCTTAGAGGCGAACACCGGGGAGCTGTTTTTT. This rearrangement joins TRBV11-2 to TRBJ2-2; the D is unclear. The CDR3 loop spans 14 amino acids. CDR1 is SGHAT, CDR2 FQNNGV, per germline. The V gene lost 0 bases and the J gene lost 0 bases, with 2 bases spanning the gap.

This clone was seen a handful of times. The chain uses TRBV30 and TRBJ1-4, with TRBD1 matching over 10 bases. There are 15 residues in the CDR3. Per the germline V gene, CDR1 is GTSNPN and CDR2 is SVGIG (reference sequence). The ends lost 2 bases at V and 7 bases at J; junction bases unmatched: 7. CDR3: CAWSPLGQGSEKLFF. CDR3 nucleotide sequence: TGTGCCTGGAGTCCGTTGGGACAGGGGAGTGAAAAACTGTTTTTT.

A word on this clone: Other DNA sequences in this specimen translate into the identical CDR3. This chain links TRBV15 with TRBJ1-4; TRBD1 matches at 12 bases. Germline values: CDR1 LNHNV, CDR2 YYDKDF (reference sequence). CDR3 length: 14 amino acids. Germline trimming cut 5 bases from V and 8 bases from J; bases unmatched to any gene: 3. The chain's CDR3 is CATSRDRGREKLFF. The CDR3 nucleotides are TGTGCCACCAGCCGGGACAGGGGGCGAGAAAAACTGTTTTTT.

Details on this clone: A read error may be the cause here, since a much bigger clone is one base away. The chain carries TRBV7-2 and TRBJ1-1; D ambiguous. The CDR3 extends over 14 amino acids. The V and J ends lost 2 bases and 1 base respectively, with 8 bases between them. The germline V gene has CDR1 SGHTA and CDR2 FQGNSA. CDR3 in DNA: TGTGCCAGCAGCTTATTCACGGGGAACACTGAAGCTTTCTTT. Residues: CASSLFTGNTEAFF. The full variable domain, completed using reference TRBV7-2 and TRBJ1-1, is GAGVSQSPSNKVTEKGKDVELRCDPISGHTALYWYRQSLGQGLEFLIYFQGNSAPDKSGLPSDRFSAERTGGSVSTLTIQRTQQEDSAVYLCASSLFTGNTEAFFGQGTRLTVV.

Concerning this clone: The junction differs from germline at one of its ends, possibly a read error. CDR3 in DNA: TGTGCCAGCAGCGAAGGGGTTAGCGGCTCCTACGAGCAGTACTTC. Encoded protein: CASSEGVSGSYEQYF. The chain links TRBV6-1 to TRBJ2-7; D might be TRBD2 (6 bases). The germline gives CDR1 MNHNS, CDR2 SASEGT. The CDR3 runs 15 residues.

This chain joins TRBV5-1 and TRBJ2-1; 8 nucleotides align to TRBD2. The germline V gene has CDR1 SGHRS and CDR2 YFSETQ. J lost 5 bases, V lost 4 bases, and 5 bases had no gene match. CDR3 length: 14 amino acids. CDR3 protein: CASSAGGRDNEQFF. As DNA, the CDR3 is TGCGCCAGCAGCGCGGGGGGCCGGGACAATGAGCAGTTCTTC.

The chain joins TRBV10-2 to TRBJ2-7; D perhaps matches TRBD1 (6 bases). The V and J ends lost 6 bases and 4 bases respectively, with 10 bases between them. The CDR3 runs 12 residues. CDR1 is WSHSY and CDR2 is SAAADI in the germline V gene. CDR3 bases: TGCGCCAGCAGCGACACAGGGTACGAGCAGTACTTC. Translated: CASSDTGYEQYF.

Regarding this clone: This CDR3 is also generated by other DNA sequences in the sample. The J gene is TRBJ1-2, the V gene TRBV10-2; D may be TRBD1 (5 bases). The CDR3 extends over 14 amino acids. V was pared by 2 bases and J by 4 bases, with 11 bases between. Germline CDR1 and CDR2: WSHSY and SAAADI. The DNA for the CDR3 is TGCGCCAGCAGTGAGAGTGGGGGAGGCTATGGCTACACCTTC. It translates to CASSESGGGYGYTF.

The CDR3: CASSLDRRFPFNQPQHF. The CDR3 nucleotides read TGTGCCAGCAGCTTAGACCGACGTTTCCCGTTCAATCAGCCCCAGCATTTT. V gene TRBV11-3 combines with J gene TRBJ1-5; D gene unclear. This CDR3 contains 17 residues. The V gene lost 0 bases and the J gene lost 3 bases, with 15 bases spanning the gap. CDR1 and CDR2 (germline): SGHNT, YENEEA.

The chain joins TRBV7-2 to TRBJ1-1; the D is unclear. This CDR3 region has 13 residues. Germline V gene sequence: CDR1 SGHTA, CDR2 FQGNSA. V dropped 3 bases and J dropped 0 bases, with 5 bases sitting between them. CDR3 coding DNA: TGTGCCAGCAGCTTTGGGTTGAACACTGAAGCTTTCTTT. Translation: CASSFGLNTEAFF.

The rearrangement uses TRBV27 and TRBJ1-5; 8 bases agree with TRBD1. CDR1 and CDR2 from the germline V gene are MNHEY and SMNVEV (reference sequence). V trimming: 7 bases; J trimming: 3 bases; junction bases outside the gene matches: 8. CDR3 length: 15 residues. CDR3 bases: TGTGCCAGCACCGCCGGACAGGGTCCCAATCAGCCCCAGCATTTT. It codes for CASTAGQGPNQPQHF.

This chain's CDR3 is CSVATGYEQYF. CDR3 DNA: TGCAGCGTTGCAACTGGCTACGAGCAGTACTTC. The rearrangement uses TRBV29-1 and TRBJ2-7; D remains unclear. Between the trimmed V and J ends, which lost 4 bases and 3 bases, there was a span of 7 bases. The CDR3 length is 11 residues. Germline-derived CDR1 and CDR2 are SQVTM and ANQGSEA.

V is TRBV7-9 and J is TRBJ2-2; TRBD2 matches at 15 bases. V lost 5 bases to trimming and J lost 2 bases; unmatched junction nucleotides: 3. Germline CDR1 SEHNR, CDR2 FQNEAQ (reference sequence). This CDR3 comprises 17 residues. The CDR3, as DNA: TGTGCCAGCAGCGGACTAGCGGGGGGGACCAACACCGGGGAGCTGTTTTTT. This encodes CASSGLAGGTNTGELFF.

The genes are TRBV28 and TRBJ2-5; no clear D gene. The germline V and J ends were trimmed by 6 bases and 1 base, with 12 bases remaining between them. The CDR3 contains 14 residues. The V gene's germline CDR1 is MDHEN and CDR2 SYDVKM. CDR3 DNA: TGTGCCAGCAGCCCGAATGACCGCCAAGAGACCCAGTACTTC. Amino acids: CASSPNDRQETQYF.

The rearrangement uses TRBV20-1 and TRBJ2-3; D remains unclear. The V end lost 3 bases, the J end lost 6 bases, and 7 bases lay between the germline ends. CDR1 and CDR2 (germline): DFQATT, SNEGSKA (reference sequence). There are 11 residues in the CDR3. For the CDR3, the DNA is TGCAGTGCTAGTTTGGGTGATACGCAGTATTTT. Amino acid sequence: CSASLGDTQYF.

The rearrangement links TRBV6-1 to TRBJ2-7; D gene ambiguous. Per germline, CDR1 MNHNS and CDR2 SASEGT. V was cut by 3 bases and J by 1 base, with 19 bases left in between. The CDR3 loop spans 17 amino acids. CDR3 coding DNA: TGTGCCAGCAGTGATGATAAGAAGGCCCTCATATCCTACGAGCAGTACTTC. It codes for CASSDDKKALISYEQYF.